Here is one TCR beta chain with its context. The antigen is undetermined. Germline assignment: CDR1 SGHKS and CDR2 YYEKEE (reference sequence). V was shortened by 6 bases and J by 10 bases, with 20 bases between the two germline ends. This CDR3 has 15 amino acids. This entry belongs to a study of STAT3 mutations in large granular lymphocyte leukemia. Looking at the study overall: Among longitudinally sequenced T-LGLL patients, roughly half had canonical activating STAT3 mutations detected. Study findings and constraints: In T-cell large granular lymphocyte leukemia, about half of patients showed multiple immunodominant subclonotypes. A small but highly pathogenic clone may have been missed.

About 40,773 productive templates were obtained per sample on average. Repertoires were generated with immunoSEQ multiplex PCR, while TCRdb's copy carries only in-frame clones and drops some. The sample lists approximately 42,000 clones, approximately 78% occurring once. Specimen: PBMCs. This sequence was found in a human donor with T large granular lymphocyte leukemia. Some clones in this sample may be carry-over from other donors' samples. The chain joins TRBV5-5 to TRBJ1-6; the D is unclear. The CDR3: CASTFGYGLVSPLHF. The CDR3 nucleotides read TGTGCCAGCACTTTTGGGTATGGGTTGGTGTCACCCCTCCACTTT.